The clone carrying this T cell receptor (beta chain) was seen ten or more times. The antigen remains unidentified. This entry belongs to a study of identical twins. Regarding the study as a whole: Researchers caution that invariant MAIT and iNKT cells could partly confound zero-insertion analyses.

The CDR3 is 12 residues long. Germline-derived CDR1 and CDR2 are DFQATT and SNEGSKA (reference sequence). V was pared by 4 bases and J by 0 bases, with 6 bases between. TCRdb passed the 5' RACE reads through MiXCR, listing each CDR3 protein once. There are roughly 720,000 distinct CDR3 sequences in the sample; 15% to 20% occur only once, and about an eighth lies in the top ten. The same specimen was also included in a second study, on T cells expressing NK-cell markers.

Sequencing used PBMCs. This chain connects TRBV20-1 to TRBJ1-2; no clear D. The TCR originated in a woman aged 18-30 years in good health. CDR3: CSATRTNYGYTF. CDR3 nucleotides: TGCAGTGCTACCAGGACTAACTATGGCTACACCTTC.